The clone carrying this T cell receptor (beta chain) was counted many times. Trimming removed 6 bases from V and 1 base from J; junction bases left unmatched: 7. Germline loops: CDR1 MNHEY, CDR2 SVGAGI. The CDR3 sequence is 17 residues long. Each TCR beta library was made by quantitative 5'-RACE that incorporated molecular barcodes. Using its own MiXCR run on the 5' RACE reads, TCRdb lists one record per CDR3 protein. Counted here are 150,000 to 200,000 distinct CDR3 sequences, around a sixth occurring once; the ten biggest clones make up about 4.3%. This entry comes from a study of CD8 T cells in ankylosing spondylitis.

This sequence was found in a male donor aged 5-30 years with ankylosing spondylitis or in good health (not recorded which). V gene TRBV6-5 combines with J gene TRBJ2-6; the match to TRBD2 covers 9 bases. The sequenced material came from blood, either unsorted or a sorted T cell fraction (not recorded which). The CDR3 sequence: CASRISGSLSGANVLTF. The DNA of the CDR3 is TGTGCCAGCAGAATTAGCGGGAGTCTATCTGGGGCCAACGTCCTGACTTTC.